This is a list of T cell receptor beta chains from one sample in a study of T cells after yellow fever vaccination. TCRdb reprocessed the 5' RACE reads with MiXCR, giving one entry per CDR3 protein. The sample lists roughly 310,000 distinct CDR3 sequences; roughly 4% were seen once. Specimen: PBMCs, collected on the day of the yellow fever booster vaccination. These receptors all stem from a man younger than 35 who received the YFV17D yellow fever vaccine. The CDR3 runs from the conserved cysteine through the conserved F or W. Each record gives: J gene, V gene, clone size, D gene, CDR3 protein, CDR3 DNA. The D gene is left open where the match is weak. Clone size is stated in some rows and not others, as once, few, many or a class when expanded.

TRBJ2-4	TRBV7-2	many	-	CASSSPPGDKNIQYF	TGTGCCAGCAGCTCGCCCCCTGGGGACAAAAACATTCAGTACTTC
TRBJ2-5	TRBV7-8	many	TRBD2	CASSLARASGGPGETQYF	TGTGCCAGCAGCTTAGCGCGGGCTAGCGGGGGTCCGGGAGAGACCCAGTACTTC
TRBJ2-3	TRBV20-1	few	-	CSAPSLLGGTDTQYF	TGCAGTGCGCCTTCTCTGCTTGGAGGGACAGATACGCAGTATTTT
TRBJ1-1	TRBV5-1	-	-	CASSARQEPTEAFF	TGCGCCAGCAGCGCCCGACAGGAACCCACTGAAGCTTTCTTT
TRBJ2-5	TRBV11-3	few	-	CASSPETRGTQYF	TGTGCCAGCAGTCCCGAGACGCGGGGGACCCAGTACTTC
TRBJ2-1	TRBV18	many	TRBD2	CASSPNSGPANEQFF	TGTGCCAGCTCACCAAATAGCGGGCCAGCCAATGAGCAGTTCTTC
TRBJ2-7	TRBV7-9	few	TRBD1	CASRVDRGFLYEQYF	TGTGCCAGCAGAGTGGACAGGGGCTTCCTATACGAGCAGTACTTC
TRBJ2-5	TRBV3-1	-	-	CASSQDDGAGAPQETQYF	TGTGCCAGCAGCCAAGACGATGGGGCGGGGGCACCTCAAGAGACCCAGTACTTC
TRBJ1-1	TRBV11-2	few	-	CASSLDHGVSTEAFF	TGTGCCAGCAGCTTAGATCATGGGGTCAGCACTGAAGCTTTCTTT
TRBJ2-2	TRBV11-1	few	-	CASSLRRMAGELFF	TGTGCCAGCAGCCTCAGGCGAATGGCCGGGGAGCTGTTTTTT
TRBJ1-2	TRBV11-1	many	TRBD1	CASSLTTGAYGYTF	TGTGCCAGCAGCTTAACTACAGGGGCCTATGGCTACACCTTC
TRBJ1-1	TRBV5-1	-	-	CASSLTAGVTEAFF	TGCGCCAGCAGCCTAACAGCGGGGGTCACTGAAGCTTTCTTT
TRBJ1-6	TRBV14	few	-	CASSQEGGNSPLHF	TGTGCCAGCAGCCAAGAGGGGGGTAATTCACCCCTCCACTTT
TRBJ2-7	TRBV15	few	-	CATSRTSGSYEQYF	TGTGCCACCAGCAGAACCTCCGGCTCCTACGAGCAGTACTTC
TRBJ1-2	TRBV6-5	many	TRBD1	CASSYARGLGGYTF	TGTGCCAGCAGTTACGCGAGGGGGCTAGGGGGCTACACCTTC
TRBJ2-6	TRBV7-8	many	-	CASSFRPYTILTGMGANVLTF	TGTGCCAGCAGCTTCAGGCCCTACACGATCCTGACGGGAATGGGGGCCAACGTCCTGACTTTC
TRBJ1-3	TRBV5-1	-	-	CASSLVGSVSGNTIYF	TGCGCCAGCAGCTTGGTAGGGTCGGTTTCTGGAAACACCATATATTTT
TRBJ2-3	TRBV4-2	many	-	CASSQAQADTQYF	TGTGCCAGCAGCCAAGCGCAGGCAGATACGCAGTATTTT
TRBJ2-3	TRBV7-2	-	TRBD2	CASSLITSGGWRDTQYF	TGTGCCAGCAGCTTAATCACTAGCGGGGGGTGGCGAGATACGCAGTATTTT
TRBJ1-4	TRBV12-3/TRBV12-4	many	-	CASSGGSSDEKLFF	TGTGCCAGCAGCGGGGGGAGCAGTGATGAAAAACTGTTTTTT
TRBJ2-2	TRBV15	many	-	CATSRGQERPGELFF	TGTGCCACCAGCAGAGGACAGGAGAGACCCGGGGAGCTGTTTTTT
TRBJ2-4	TRBV6-2/TRBV6-3	many	TRBD1	CASRDRENIQYF	TGTGCCAGCAGAGACAGGGAAAACATTCAGTACTTC
TRBJ1-1	TRBV20-1	few	-	CSITMAAENTEAFF	TGCAGTATTACCATGGCCGCGGAGAACACTGAAGCTTTCTTT
TRBJ2-3	TRBV5-1	-	-	CASSLPRDTDTQYF	TGCGCCAGCAGCTTACCCAGGGACACAGATACGCAGTATTTT
TRBJ2-5	TRBV10-3	few	TRBD2	CAISVAASGGLVQETQYF	TGTGCCATCAGTGTTGCGGCTAGCGGGGGGCTCGTTCAAGAGACCCAGTACTTC
TRBJ1-2	TRBV2	many	-	CASSAPRGQGSYGYTF	TGTGCCAGCAGCGCCCCTCGGGGGCAGGGGAGCTATGGCTACACCTTC
TRBJ2-1	TRBV25-1	many	-	CASRVGPEQFF	TGTGCCAGCAGGGTGGGGCCCGAGCAGTTCTTC
TRBJ2-6	TRBV5-1	few	-	CASSLAGQHSGANVLTF	TGCGCCAGCAGCTTGGCCGGGCAGCACTCTGGGGCCAACGTCCTGACTTTC
TRBJ2-1	TRBV15	-	TRBD2	CATSREDSGGARYNEQFF	TGTGCCACCAGCAGAGAAGATAGCGGGGGGGCCAGGTACAATGAGCAGTTCTTC
TRBJ2-5	TRBV11-1	many	-	CASSPSVGGVETQYF	TGTGCCAGCAGCCCTAGTGTCGGGGGCGTGGAGACCCAGTACTTC
TRBJ1-1	TRBV3-1	many	-	CASSQGGRQLEAFF	TGTGCCAGCAGCCAAGGAGGCAGGCAACTTGAAGCTTTCTTT
TRBJ2-3	TRBV7-9	many	-	CASTGFFTDTQYF	TGTGCCAGCACGGGCTTTTTCACAGATACGCAGTATTTT
TRBJ2-1	TRBV9	-	-	CASSVEAAYNEQFF	TGTGCCAGCAGCGTAGAGGCTGCCTACAATGAGCAGTTCTTC
TRBJ2-5	TRBV5-5	many	TRBD1	CASSLMTGGRQETQYF	TGTGCCAGCAGCTTGATGACAGGGGGTAGGCAAGAGACCCAGTACTTC
TRBJ1-5	TRBV7-9	-	-	CASSRTNQPQHF	TGTGCCAGCTCACGGACAAATCAGCCCCAGCATTTT
TRBJ2-3	TRBV7-2	-	TRBD2	CASSSRLAGGLVTDTQYF	TGTGCCAGCAGCTCGCGACTAGCGGGGGGACTCGTCACAGATACGCAGTATTTT
TRBJ1-1	TRBV5-1	-	TRBD1	CASSRDRDGAFF	TGCGCCAGCAGCCGGGACAGGGATGGAGCTTTCTTT
TRBJ2-3	TRBV29-1	few	-	CSVDGWGASTDTQYF	TGCAGCGTTGACGGCTGGGGGGCTAGCACAGATACGCAGTATTTT
TRBJ1-1	TRBV29-1	few	-	CSAAINTEAFF	TGCAGCGCTGCCATTAACACTGAAGCTTTCTTT
TRBJ2-3	TRBV5-1	few	TRBD2	CASSLAGTSGGDTQYF	TGCGCCAGCAGCTTGGCCGGGACTAGCGGGGGAGATACGCAGTATTTT
TRBJ2-3	TRBV14	few	-	CASSQDRGATDTQYF	TGTGCCAGCAGCCAAGATAGAGGGGCCACAGATACGCAGTATTTT
TRBJ1-6	TRBV20-1	-	-	CSAGPSGTASSPLHF	TGCAGTGCTGGTCCTTCCGGGACTGCCAGCTCACCCCTCCACTTT
TRBJ2-1	TRBV18	few	TRBD1	CASSPRQGGIGEQFF	TGTGCCAGCTCACCACGACAGGGTGGAATTGGTGAGCAGTTCTTC
TRBJ2-5	TRBV7-2	many	-	CASSLPPSVKTQYF	TGTGCCAGCAGTCTTCCCCCCAGTGTAAAGACCCAGTACTTC
TRBJ1-2	TRBV12-3/TRBV12-4	many	-	CASTQGQWGGYTF	TGTGCCAGCACCCAGGGTCAGTGGGGTGGCTACACCTTC
TRBJ1-2	TRBV9	-	-	CASSGPRPSYKMNGYTF	TGTGCCAGCAGCGGACCGAGGCCAAGCTACAAAATGAATGGCTACACCTTC
TRBJ1-1	TRBV12-3/TRBV12-4	few	TRBD1	CASSSAGGRTEAFF	TGTGCCAGCAGTTCAGCAGGGGGCAGAACTGAAGCTTTCTTT
TRBJ2-3	TRBV4-3	many	-	CASSQDGPRAPGTDTQYF	TGCGCCAGCAGCCAAGATGGCCCTAGGGCGCCCGGCACAGATACGCAGTATTTT
TRBJ2-3	TRBV6-7	few	TRBD2	CASSYSIGTSTPDTQYF	TGTGCCAGCAGTTACTCGATTGGGACTAGCACCCCAGATACGCAGTATTTT
TRBJ2-2	TRBV20-1	-	TRBD2	CSARRASGVGELFF	TGCAGTGCTAGGAGGGCTAGCGGGGTCGGGGAGCTGTTTTTT
TRBJ1-4	TRBV6-6	many	-	CASSEPGYGEKLFF	TGTGCCAGCAGCGAACCAGGGTATGGTGAAAAACTGTTTTTT
TRBJ1-1	TRBV7-9	many	-	CASSLGAVTEAFF	TGTGCCAGCAGCTTAGGAGCAGTCACTGAAGCTTTCTTT
TRBJ2-2	TRBV6-5	-	TRBD1	CASSPPGQGSGELFF	TGTGCCAGCAGTCCCCCGGGACAGGGAAGCGGGGAGCTGTTTTTT
TRBJ2-5	TRBV18	few	-	CASSPPGERETQYF	TGTGCCAGCTCACCCCCGGGGGAACGAGAGACCCAGTACTTC
TRBJ2-1	TRBV20-1	few	TRBD1	CSARDVDRAYNEQFF	TGCAGTGCTAGAGATGTGGACAGGGCCTACAATGAGCAGTTCTTC
TRBJ2-3	TRBV19	few	-	CASSSLAHGGDTQYF	TGTGCCAGTAGTAGCCTAGCGCACGGGGGAGATACGCAGTATTTT
TRBJ2-7	TRBV7-6	-	-	CASSQGGHSYEQYF	TGTGCCAGCAGCCAGGGCGGCCACTCCTACGAGCAGTACTTC
TRBJ2-3	TRBV5-1	many	TRBD1	CASSGGQGAGDTQYF	TGCGCCAGCAGCGGGGGACAGGGGGCCGGAGATACGCAGTATTTT
TRBJ1-5	TRBV12-3/TRBV12-4	many	-	CASSFSGGQPQHF	TGTGCCAGCAGTTTCTCGGGGGGACAGCCCCAGCATTTT
TRBJ2-3	TRBV28	many	TRBD2	CASSLGPGLATDTQYF	TGTGCCAGCAGTTTAGGTCCGGGACTAGCGACAGATACGCAGTATTTT